This entry features one T cell receptor beta chain sequence. With 60 Vbeta and 13 Jbeta primers, the PCR was carried out. Clones were read by immunoSEQ multiplex PCR, and TCRdb kept only the in-frame ones, dropping some. The table shows some 180,000 clones, with over 70% occurring only once. This entry comes from a study of cytomegalovirus exposure and HLA in healthy donors. The CDR3 totals 16 residues. CDR1 and CDR2 from the germline V gene are WSHSY and SAAADI. The V gene end was trimmed by 2 bases and the J gene end by 6 bases; junction bases not matched to a gene: 5. This sequence joins TRBV10-2 and TRBJ2-2, with 11 bases aligning to TRBD2. The sequenced sample consisted of PBMCs. This receptor was taken from a middle-aged man in good health and CMV-seropositive. DNA of the CDR3: TGCGCCAGCAGTGAGGCACTAGCGGGAGTTGCCGGGGAGCTGTTTTTT. It codes for CASSEALAGVAGELFF.